This paragraph reports one T cell receptor beta chain. Generated by immunoSEQ multiplex PCR, the TCRdb table keeps only in-frame clones and is missing some. The sample consists of some 140,000 clones, 60% to 85% of them appearing once. The sample originates from a study of blood T cell repertoires in COVID-19. Across the study: Some COVID-19 samples were acute and others convalescent; all came from the United States, Italy and Spain.

Trimming removed 6 bases at V and 0 bases at J, with 14 bases between. This CDR3 has 15 residues. Germline CDR1 is LGHNT and CDR2 is FRNRAP. The chain is built from TRBV12-5 and TRBJ1-2, with D possibly TRBD1 on 5 matching bases. The receptor was derived from an elderly man with acute or convalescent COVID-19. Input material: peripheral blood. The CDR3 loop reads CASGEDGGANYGYTF. The CDR3 DNA sequence: TGTGCTAGTGGCGAAGACGGGGGGGCTAACTATGGCTACACCTTC.